This record covers a single TCR beta chain. Germline V gene data show CDR1 as WSHSY and CDR2 as SAAADI. This CDR3 is built from 16 residues. Between the trimmed V and J ends, which lost 2 bases and 6 bases, there was a span of 14 bases. This specimen belongs to a study of blood T cell repertoires in COVID-19. Background on the study: T cells, B-cell-depleted T cells, or PBMCs supplied cDNA or gDNA.

Cohort assignment relied on participant-reported clinical history. Profiling relied on immunoSEQ multiplex PCR, and the TCRdb table lists in-frame clones only, not all of them. Of 250,000 or so clones listed, more than 75% are singletons. The clonotype comes from a woman between 18 and 29 years old who had recovered from COVID-19. The V call is TRBV10-2, the J call TRBJ1-6; weak D call: TRBD1 (5 bases). Sequencing used PBMCs or T cells enriched from blood (not recorded which). CDR3 region: CASSEPGLGSNSPLHF. In DNA, the CDR3 is TGCGCCAGCAGTGAGCCAGGGTTGGGCAGTAATTCACCCCTCCACTTT.